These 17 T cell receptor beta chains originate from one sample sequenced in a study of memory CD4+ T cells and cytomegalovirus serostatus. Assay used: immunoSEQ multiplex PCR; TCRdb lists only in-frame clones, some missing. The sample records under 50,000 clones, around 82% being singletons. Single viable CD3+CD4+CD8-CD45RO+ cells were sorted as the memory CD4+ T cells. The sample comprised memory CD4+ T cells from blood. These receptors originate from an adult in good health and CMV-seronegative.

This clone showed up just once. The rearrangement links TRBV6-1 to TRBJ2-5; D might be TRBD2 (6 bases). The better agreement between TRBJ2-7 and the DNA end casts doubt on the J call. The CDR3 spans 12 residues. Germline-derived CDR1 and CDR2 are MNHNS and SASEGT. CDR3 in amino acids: CASFAGGYEQYF. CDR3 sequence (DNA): TGTGCCAGCTTCGCCGGGGGCTACGAGCAGTACTTC.

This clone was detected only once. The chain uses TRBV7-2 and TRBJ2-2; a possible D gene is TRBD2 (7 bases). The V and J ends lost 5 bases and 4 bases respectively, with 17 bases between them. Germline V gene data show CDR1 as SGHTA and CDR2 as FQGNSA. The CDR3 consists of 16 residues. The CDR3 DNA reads TGTGCCAGCAGCCCTCAAGGGGGGGCAGGCACCGGGGAGCTGTTTTTT. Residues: CASSPQGGAGTGELFF.

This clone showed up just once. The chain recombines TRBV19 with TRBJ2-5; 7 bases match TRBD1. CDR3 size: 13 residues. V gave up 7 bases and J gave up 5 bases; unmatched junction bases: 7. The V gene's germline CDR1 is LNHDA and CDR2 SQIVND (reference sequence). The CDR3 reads CASTETGRETQYF. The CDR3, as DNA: TGTGCCAGTACAGAGACAGGGCGGGAGACCCAGTACTTC. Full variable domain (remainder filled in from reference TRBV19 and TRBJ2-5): DGGITQSPKYLFRKEGQNVTLSCEQNLNHDAMYWYRQDPGQGLRLIYYSQIVNDFQKGDIAEGYSVSREKKESFPLTVTSAQKNPTAFYLCASTETGRETQYFGPGTRLLVL.

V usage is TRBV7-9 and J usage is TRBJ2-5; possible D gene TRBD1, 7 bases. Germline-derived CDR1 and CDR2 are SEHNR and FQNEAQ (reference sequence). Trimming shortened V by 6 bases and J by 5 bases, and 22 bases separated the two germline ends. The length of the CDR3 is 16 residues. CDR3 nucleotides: TGTGCCAGCAGTTCGAAGGGCAACAGGGGACTTGAGACCCAGTACTTC. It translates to CASSSKGNRGLETQYF.

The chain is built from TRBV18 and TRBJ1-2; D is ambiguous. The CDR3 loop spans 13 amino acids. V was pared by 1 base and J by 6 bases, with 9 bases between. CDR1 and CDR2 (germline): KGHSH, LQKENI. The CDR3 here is CASSPLAPDGYTF. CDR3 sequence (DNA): TGTGCCAGCTCACCACTCGCTCCGGATGGCTACACCTTC.

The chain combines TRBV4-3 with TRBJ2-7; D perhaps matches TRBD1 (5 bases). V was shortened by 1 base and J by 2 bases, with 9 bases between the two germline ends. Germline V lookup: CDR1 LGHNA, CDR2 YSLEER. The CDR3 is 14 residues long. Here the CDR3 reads CASSQGTTAYEQYF. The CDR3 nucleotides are TGCGCCAGCAGCCAAGGGACAACCGCCTACGAGCAGTACTTC.

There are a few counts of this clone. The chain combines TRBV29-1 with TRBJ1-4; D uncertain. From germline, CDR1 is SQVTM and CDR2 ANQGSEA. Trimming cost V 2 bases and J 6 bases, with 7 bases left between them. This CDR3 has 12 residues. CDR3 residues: CSVESGHEKLFF. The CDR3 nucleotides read TGCAGCGTTGAAAGTGGTCATGAAAAACTGTTTTTT.

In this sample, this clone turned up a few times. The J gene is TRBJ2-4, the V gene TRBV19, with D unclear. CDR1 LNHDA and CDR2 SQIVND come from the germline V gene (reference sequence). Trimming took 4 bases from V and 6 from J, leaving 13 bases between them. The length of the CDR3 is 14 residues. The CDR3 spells CASSTRAQGNIQYF. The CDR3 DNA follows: TGTGCCAGTAGTACCCGAGCACAAGGAAACATTCAGTACTTC.

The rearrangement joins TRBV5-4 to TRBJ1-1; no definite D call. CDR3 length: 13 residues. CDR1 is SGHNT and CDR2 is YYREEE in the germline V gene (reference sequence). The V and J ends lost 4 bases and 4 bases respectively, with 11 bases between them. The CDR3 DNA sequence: TGTGCCAGCAGCACGGGGAAGGGCACTGAAGCTTTCTTT. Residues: CASSTGKGTEAFF.

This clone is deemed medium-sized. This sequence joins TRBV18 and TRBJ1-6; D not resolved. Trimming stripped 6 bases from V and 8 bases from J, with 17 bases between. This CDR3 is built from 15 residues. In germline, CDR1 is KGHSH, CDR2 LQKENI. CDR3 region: CASSITPDDDSPLHF. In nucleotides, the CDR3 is TGTGCCAGCTCGATAACTCCTGACGATGATTCACCCCTCCACTTT. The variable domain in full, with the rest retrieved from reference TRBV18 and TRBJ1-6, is NAGVMQNPRHLVRRRGQEARLRCSPMKGHSHVYWYRQLPEEGLKFMVYLQKENIIDESGMPKERFSAEFPKEGPSILRIQQVVRGDSAAYFCASSITPDDDSPLHFGNGTRLTVT.

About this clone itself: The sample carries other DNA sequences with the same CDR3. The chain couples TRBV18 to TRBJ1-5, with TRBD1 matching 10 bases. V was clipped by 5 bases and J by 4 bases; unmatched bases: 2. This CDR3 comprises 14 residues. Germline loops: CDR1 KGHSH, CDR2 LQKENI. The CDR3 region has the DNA TGTGCCAGCTCAGGGACAGGGGCGAATCAGCCCCAGCATTTT. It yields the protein CASSGTGANQPQHF.

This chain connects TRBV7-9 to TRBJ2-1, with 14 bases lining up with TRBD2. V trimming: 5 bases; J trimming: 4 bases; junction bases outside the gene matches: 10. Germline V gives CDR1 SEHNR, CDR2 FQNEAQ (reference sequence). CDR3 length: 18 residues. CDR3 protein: CASSPAGLAGGRYNEQFF. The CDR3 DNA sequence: TGTGCCAGCAGCCCAGCTGGACTAGCGGGGGGCCGGTACAATGAGCAGTTCTTC.

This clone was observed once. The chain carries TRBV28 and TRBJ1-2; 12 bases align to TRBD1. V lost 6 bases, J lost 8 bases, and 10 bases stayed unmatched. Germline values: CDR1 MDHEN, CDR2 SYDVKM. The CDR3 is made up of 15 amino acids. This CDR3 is CASSRPGQGAMGYTF. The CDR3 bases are TGTGCCAGCAGCCGACCGGGACAGGGGGCGATGGGCTACACCTTC.

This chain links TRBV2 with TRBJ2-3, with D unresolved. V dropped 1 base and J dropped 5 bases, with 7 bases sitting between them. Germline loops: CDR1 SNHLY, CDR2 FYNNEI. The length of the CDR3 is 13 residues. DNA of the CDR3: TGTGCCAGCAGTGAAGGTGCGAGAGATACGCAGTATTTT. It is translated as CASSEGARDTQYF.

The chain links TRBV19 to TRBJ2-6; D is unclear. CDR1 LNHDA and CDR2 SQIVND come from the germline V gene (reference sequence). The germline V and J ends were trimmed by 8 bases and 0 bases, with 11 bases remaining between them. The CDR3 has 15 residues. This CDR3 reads CASSTRGSGANVLTF. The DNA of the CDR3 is TGTGCCAGTTCCACCCGAGGCTCTGGGGCCAACGTCCTGACTTTC. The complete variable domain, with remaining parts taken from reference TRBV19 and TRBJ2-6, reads DGGITQSPKYLFRKEGQNVTLSCEQNLNHDAMYWYRQDPGQGLRLIYYSQIVNDFQKGDIAEGYSVSREKKESFPLTVTSAQKNPTAFYLCASSTRGSGANVLTFGAGSRLTVL.

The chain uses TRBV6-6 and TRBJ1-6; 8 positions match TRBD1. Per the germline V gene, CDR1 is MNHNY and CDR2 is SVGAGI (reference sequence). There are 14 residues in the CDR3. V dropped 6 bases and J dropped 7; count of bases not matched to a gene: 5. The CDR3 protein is CASRTTGGNSPLHF. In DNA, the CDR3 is TGTGCCAGCAGAACCACAGGGGGAAATTCACCCCTCCACTTT.

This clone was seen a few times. CDR3 sequence reads: CASSLLFRDRGDGYTF. The CDR3 DNA sequence: TGTGCCAGCAGCTTACTATTCCGGGACAGGGGAGATGGCTACACCTTC. This chain uses TRBV5-4 with TRBJ1-2; 10 nucleotides line up with TRBD1. The CDR3 length is 16 residues. CDR1 is SGHNT and CDR2 is YYREEE in the germline V gene (reference sequence). V trimming: 2 bases; J trimming: 6 bases; junction bases outside the gene matches: 10.